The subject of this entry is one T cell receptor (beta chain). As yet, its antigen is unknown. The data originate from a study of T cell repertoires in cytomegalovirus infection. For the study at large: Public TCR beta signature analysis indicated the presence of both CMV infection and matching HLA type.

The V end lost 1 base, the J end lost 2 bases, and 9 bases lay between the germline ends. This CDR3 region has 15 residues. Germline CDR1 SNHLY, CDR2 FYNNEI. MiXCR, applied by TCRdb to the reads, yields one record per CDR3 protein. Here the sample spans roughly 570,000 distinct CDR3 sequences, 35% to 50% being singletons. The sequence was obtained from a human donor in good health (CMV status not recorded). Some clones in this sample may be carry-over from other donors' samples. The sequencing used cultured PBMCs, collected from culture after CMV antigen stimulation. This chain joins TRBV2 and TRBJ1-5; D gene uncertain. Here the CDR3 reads CASSEGPSGNQPQHF. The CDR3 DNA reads TGTGCCAGCAGTGAAGGCCCCTCCGGCAATCAGCCCCAGCATTTT.